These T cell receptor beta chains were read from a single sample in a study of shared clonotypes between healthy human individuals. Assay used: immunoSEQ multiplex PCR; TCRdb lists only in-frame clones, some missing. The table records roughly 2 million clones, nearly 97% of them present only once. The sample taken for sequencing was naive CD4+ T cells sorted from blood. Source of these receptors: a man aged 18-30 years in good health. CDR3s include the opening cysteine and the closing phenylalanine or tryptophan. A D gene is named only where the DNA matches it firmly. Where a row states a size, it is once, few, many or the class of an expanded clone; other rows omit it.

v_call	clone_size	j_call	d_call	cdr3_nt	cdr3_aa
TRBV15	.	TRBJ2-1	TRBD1	TGTGCCACCAGCAGAGATGTAAGGACAGGCAATGAGCAGTTCTTC	CATSRDVRTGNEQFF
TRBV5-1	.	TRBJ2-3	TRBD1	TGCGCCAGCAGCTTGGCAGGGGGTACAGATACGCAGTATTTT	CASSLAGGTDTQYF
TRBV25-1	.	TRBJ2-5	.	TGTGCCAGCAGTGACAGGGGGAGGGAGACCCAGTACTTC	CASSDRGRETQYF
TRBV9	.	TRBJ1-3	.	TGTGCCAGCAGCGCCGGGGACGGGCCCCGCTCTGGAAACACCATATATTTT	CASSAGDGPRSGNTIYF
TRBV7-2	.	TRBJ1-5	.	TGTGCCAGCAGCTTATTCAATCAGCCCCAGCATTTT	CASSLFNQPQHF
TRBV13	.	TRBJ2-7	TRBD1	TGTGCCAGCAGCGAGGACAGGGGAAGGTACGAGCAGTACTTC	CASSEDRGRYEQYF
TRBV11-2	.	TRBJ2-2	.	TGTGCCAGCAGCTTTTTAGTGGGGGTGACCGGGGAGCTGTTTTTT	CASSFLVGVTGELFF
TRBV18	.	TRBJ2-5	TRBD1	TGTGCCAGCTCAAGATTACAGGGGTCCCAAGAGACCCAGTACTTC	CASSRLQGSQETQYF
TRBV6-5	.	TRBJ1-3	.	TGTGCCAGCAGGTCCCAATACTCTGGAAACACCATATATTTT	CASRSQYSGNTIYF
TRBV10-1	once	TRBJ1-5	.	TGCGCCAGCAGTGAATCAGGAAACCAGCCCCAGCATTTT	CASSESGNQPQHF
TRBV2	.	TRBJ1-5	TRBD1	TGTGCCAGCGGGAAGACAGGGGATAGCAATCAGCCCCAGCATTTT	CASGKTGDSNQPQHF
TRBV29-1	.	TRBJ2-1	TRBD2	TGCAGCGTCGTCGAGACTAGGACTAGCGGGGTAGGGGAGCAGTTCTTC	CSVVETRTSGVGEQFF
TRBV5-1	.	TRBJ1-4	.	TGCGCCAGCAGCCCGAGCCGGGGCGACGAAAAACTGTTTTTT	CASSPSRGDEKLFF
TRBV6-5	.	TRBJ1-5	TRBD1	TGTGCCAGCGGCCGGACAGGGGGCCCTAATCGGCCCCAGCATTTT	CASGRTGGPNRPQHF
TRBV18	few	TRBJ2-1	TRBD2	TGTGCCAGCTCACCCGGGGTGAATGTTGGCGGGAGGGCCGACAATGAGCAGTTCTTC	CASSPGVNVGGRADNEQFF
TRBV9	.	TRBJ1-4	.	TGTGCCAGCAGCCCTCACCCACAATTTGGGAAGGGGGAAAAACTGTTTTTT	CASSPHPQFGKGEKLFF
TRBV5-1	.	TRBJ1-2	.	TGCGCCAGCGGGGACGGTACTAACTATGGCTACACCTTC	CASGDGTNYGYTF